The next 3 T cell receptor beta chains were all read from a single sample in a study of blood T cell repertoires in COVID-19. Assay: immunoSEQ multiplex PCR; the TCRdb copy retains only in-frame clones and omits some. Among 150,000 or so clones listed, approximately 84% were seen once. Sequencing was carried out using peripheral blood. These TCRs come from a middle-aged man who had recovered from COVID-19.

This clone was recorded once. This rearrangement joins TRBV10-2 to TRBJ2-4; 9 positions match TRBD2. The V gene's germline CDR1 is WSHSY and CDR2 SAAADI. The J segment lost 3 bases and the V segment lost 10 bases, leaving 13 bases of the junction unmatched. The CDR3 spans 16 residues. For the CDR3, the DNA is TGCGCCATCGGAGGAGCGGGGGGCCCCTTCAAAAACATTCAGTACTTC. Translation gives CAIGGAGGPFKNIQYF.

This clone was recorded once. This chain links TRBV6-2 or TRBV6-3 with TRBJ2-1; 13 bases agree with TRBD2. The CDR3 runs 15 residues. V lost 5 bases and J lost 8; bases outside the gene matches: 6. CDR1 MNHEY and CDR2 SVGEGT come from the germline V gene. CDR3 coding DNA: TGTGCCAGCAGTGGGGGACTAGCGGGATTCTATGAGCAGTTCTTC. This sequence encodes CASSGGLAGFYEQFF.

The V gene is TRBV5-4, the J gene TRBJ1-1; 8 positions match TRBD1. V shed 2 bases and J 3 bases; nucleotides not matched to a gene: 3. The CDR3 is made up of 14 amino acids. Germline-derived CDR1 and CDR2 are SGHNT and YYREEE (reference sequence). CDR3 DNA sequence: TGTGCCAGCAGCTTAGGACAGGGCTACACTGAAGCTTTCTTT. It codes for CASSLGQGYTEAFF.